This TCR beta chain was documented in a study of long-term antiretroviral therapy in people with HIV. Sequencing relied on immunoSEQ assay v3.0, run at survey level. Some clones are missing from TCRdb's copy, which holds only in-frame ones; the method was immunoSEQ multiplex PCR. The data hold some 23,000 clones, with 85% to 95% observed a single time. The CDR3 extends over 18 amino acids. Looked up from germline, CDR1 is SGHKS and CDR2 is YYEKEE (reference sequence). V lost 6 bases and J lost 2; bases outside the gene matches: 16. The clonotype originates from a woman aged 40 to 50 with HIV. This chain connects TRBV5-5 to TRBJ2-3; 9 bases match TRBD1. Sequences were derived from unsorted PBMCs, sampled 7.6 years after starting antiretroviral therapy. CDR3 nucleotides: TGTGCCAGCACGATGGGACAGGGCTCCTCCCTAGACACAGATACGCAGTATTTT. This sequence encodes CASTMGQGSSLDTDTQYF. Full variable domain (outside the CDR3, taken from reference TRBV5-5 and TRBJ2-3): DAGVTQSPTHLIKTRGQQVTLRCSPISGHKSVSWYQQVLGQGPQFIFQYYEKEERGRGNFPDRFSARQFPNYSSELNVNALLLGDSALYLCASTMGQGSSLDTDTQYFGPGTRLTVL.